The rows below give T cell receptor beta chains drawn from one sample of a study of blood T cell repertoires in COVID-19. Only in-frame clones appear in the TCRdb table, and some are missing; sequencing was by immunoSEQ multiplex PCR. The table shows 200,000 to 250,000 clones, with 65% to 90% occurring only once. Sequenced: peripheral blood. The receptors here all came from a man over 45 with acute or convalescent COVID-19. CDR3s include the opening cysteine and the closing phenylalanine or tryptophan. The D gene is left open where the match is weak. Only part of the rows carry a size: once, few, many, or a class if the clone is expanded.

abundance,v_gene,d_gene,j_gene,CDR3aa,CDR3nt
-,TRBV10-3,TRBD1,TRBJ1-4,CAISEGTGKLFF,TGTGCCATCAGTGAAGGGACAGGTAAACTGTTTTTT
-,TRBV18,TRBD2,TRBJ2-3,CASSPGLAGGDTQYF,TGTGCCAGCTCACCCGGGCTAGCGGGGGGAGATACGCAGTATTTT
-,TRBV27,-,TRBJ1-1,CASSLGDIGTEAFF,TGTGCCAGCAGTTTAGGGGACATAGGGACTGAAGCTTTCTTT
-,TRBV7-8,-,TRBJ2-7,CASSLMAGTSYEQYF,TGTGCCAGCAGCTTAATGGCGGGGACCTCCTACGAGCAGTACTTC
-,TRBV13,-,TRBJ1-1,CASSTTVNTEAFF,TGTGCCAGCAGCACGACAGTGAACACTGAAGCTTTCTTT
-,TRBV5-1,-,TRBJ1-2,CASSPGAGYGYTF,TGCGCCAGCAGCCCCGGTGCTGGCTATGGCTACACCTTC
-,TRBV12-3/TRBV12-4,-,TRBJ1-4,CASSQNQEKLFF,TGTGCCAGCAGCCAGAACCAGGAAAAACTGTTTTTT
few,TRBV5-1,-,TRBJ2-3,CASRTDGRDTQYF,TGCGCCAGCAGGACGGACGGGAGAGATACGCAGTATTTT
-,TRBV6-2/TRBV6-3,-,TRBJ2-6,CASSAGGHGGSGANVLTF,TGTGCCAGCAGCGCCGGGGGGCACGGGGGCTCTGGGGCCAACGTCCTGACTTTC
-,TRBV15,TRBD2,TRBJ2-3,CATSRVSGFPADTQYF,TGTGCCACCAGCAGAGTTAGCGGGTTCCCTGCAGATACGCAGTATTTT
-,TRBV13,-,TRBJ1-5,CASSSLGEPQHF,TGTGCCAGCAGCTCCCTGGGAGAGCCCCAGCATTTT
-,TRBV10-3,-,TRBJ2-3,CAISTQSPDTQYF,TGTGCCATCAGCACACAGAGTCCGGATACGCAGTATTTT
few,TRBV18,TRBD1,TRBJ1-1,CASSPQGQETEAFF,TGTGCCAGCTCACCACAAGGACAGGAAACTGAAGCTTTCTTT
few,TRBV29-1,-,TRBJ1-4,CSAGPPGGLNEKLFF,TGCAGCGCCGGACCGCCTGGGGGCCTTAATGAAAAACTGTTTTTT
-,TRBV7-9,-,TRBJ2-7,CASSLVSQYEQYF,TGTGCCAGCAGCTTAGTAAGCCAATACGAGCAGTACTTC
-,TRBV5-1,TRBD1,TRBJ1-2,CASSLDRGLDGYTF,TGCGCCAGCAGCTTGGACAGGGGGCTGGATGGCTACACCTTC
-,TRBV5-1,-,TRBJ1-2,CASSLGTFLTMGYTF,TGCGCCAGCAGCTTGGGCACTTTCCTAACTATGGGCTACACCTTC
-,TRBV7-8,TRBD1,TRBJ2-7,CASSFNRDSVYEQYF,TGTGCCAGCAGCTTCAACCGGGACAGCGTCTACGAGCAGTACTTC
once,TRBV18,-,TRBJ1-1,CASSPGQGIEAFF,TGTGCCAGCTCACCAGGTCAGGGGATTGAAGCTTTCTTT
once,TRBV19,-,TRBJ1-1,CASSVDRDNTEAFF,TGTGCCAGTAGTGTGGACAGAGACAACACTGAAGCTTTCTTT
-,TRBV5-1,-,TRBJ1-3,CASSLAQGGNTIYF,TGCGCCAGCAGCTTGGCACAGGGAGGAAACACCATATATTTT
-,TRBV30,-,TRBJ1-4,CAWSVPQSKLFF,TGTGCCTGGAGTGTACCCCAGTCCAAACTGTTTTTT
-,TRBV6-5,TRBD1,TRBJ1-2,CASSPQGASGYTF,TGTGCCAGCAGCCCACAGGGGGCGAGTGGCTACACCTTC
-,TRBV10-1,TRBD2,TRBJ2-2,CASSPGGMGTGELFF,TGCGCCAGCAGTCCCGGGGGGATGGGCACCGGGGAGCTGTTTTTT
-,TRBV6-5,-,TRBJ1-2,CASSYSKGGGYGYTF,TGTGCCAGCAGTTACTCCAAGGGAGGGGGGTATGGCTACACCTTC
-,TRBV6-2/TRBV6-3,TRBD1,TRBJ1-2,CASSSQGGPFYGYTF,TGTGCCAGCAGTTCTCAGGGGGGACCTTTCTATGGCTACACCTTC
-,TRBV5-1,-,TRBJ1-1,CASSRTGEATEAFF,TGCGCCAGCTCCCGCACGGGGGAAGCGACTGAAGCTTTCTTT
-,TRBV5-1,TRBD1,TRBJ1-2,CASSPGQAGRYTF,TGCGCCAGCAGCCCGGGACAGGCCGGGCGCTACACCTTC
-,TRBV12-3/TRBV12-4,-,TRBJ1-4,CASSLTLNEKLFF,TGTGCCAGCAGCCTGACATTGAATGAAAAACTGTTTTTT
-,TRBV6-5,TRBD1,TRBJ1-3,CASSWDRRPSGNTIYF,TGTGCCAGCAGTTGGGACAGGAGACCCTCTGGAAACACCATATATTTT
-,TRBV15,TRBD1,TRBJ2-3,CATSRGTGGHTDTQYF,TGTGCCACCAGCAGAGGGACAGGGGGGCACACAGATACGCAGTATTTT
-,TRBV5-4,TRBD1,TRBJ2-3,CASSLGGQGQNTQYF,TGTGCCAGCAGCTTGGGGGGGCAGGGACAGAATACGCAGTATTTT
-,TRBV5-1,TRBD1,TRBJ1-3,CASREAGGGGNTIYF,TGCGCCAGCAGGGAAGCAGGGGGCGGTGGAAACACCATATATTTT
-,TRBV5-1,TRBD1,TRBJ2-5,CASVPRTGIETQYF,TGCGCCAGCGTCCCGCGGACAGGGATCGAGACCCAGTACTTC
-,TRBV6-1,TRBD2,TRBJ2-3,CASSEGGGADTQYF,TGTGCCAGCAGTGAAGGCGGGGGGGCAGATACGCAGTATTTT
-,TRBV5-1,-,TRBJ2-1,CASSPKVGNGNEQFF,TGCGCCAGCAGCCCCAAAGTAGGAAACGGGAATGAGCAGTTCTTC
-,TRBV3-1/TRBV3-2,TRBD2,TRBJ2-1,CASSLPGGYNEQFF,TGTGCCAGCAGCCTTCCGGGGGGTTACAATGAGCAGTTCTTC
-,TRBV5-4,-,TRBJ1-4,CASSFTAEANEKLFF,TGTGCCAGCAGCTTCACCGCTGAGGCTAATGAAAAACTGTTTTTT
-,TRBV18,-,TRBJ1-2,CASSPNRPFLSNYGYTF,TGTGCCAGCTCACCGAACAGACCCTTTCTTTCTAACTATGGCTACACCTTC
-,TRBV6-1,-,TRBJ1-1,CASSEQFNTEAFF,TGTGCCAGCAGTGAACAGTTTAACACTGAAGCTTTCTTT
-,TRBV12-3/TRBV12-4,-,TRBJ1-1,CASSFIRNTEAFF,TGTGCCAGCAGTTTTATCAGGAACACTGAAGCTTTCTTT
-,TRBV6-5,-,TRBJ1-4,CASSTGNEKLFF,TGTGCCAGCAGTACAGGGAATGAAAAACTGTTTTTT
-,TRBV20-1,TRBD1,TRBJ2-4,CSASDRDRGSDIQYF,TGCAGTGCTAGTGACCGGGACAGGGGTTCGGACATTCAGTACTTC
-,TRBV29-1,TRBD1,TRBJ2-1,CSGGDRASYNEQFF,TGCAGCGGGGGGGACAGGGCGTCCTACAATGAGCAGTTCTTC
-,TRBV5-1,-,TRBJ2-3,CASSWATDTQYF,TGCGCCAGCAGCTGGGCCACAGATACGCAGTATTTT
few,TRBV18,-,TRBJ1-3,CASSVGLRGSGNTIYF,TGTGCCAGCTCTGTAGGCCTACGGGGCTCTGGAAACACCATATATTTT
-,TRBV5-1,-,TRBJ1-1,CASSLAGDSEAFF,TGCGCCAGCAGCTTAGCCGGGGACTCTGAAGCTTTCTTT
-,TRBV6-5,-,TRBJ2-7,CASSNDRRKSEQYF,TGTGCCAGCAGCAACGACAGGCGAAAGAGCGAGCAGTACTTC
-,TRBV6-5,TRBD1,TRBJ1-4,CASSYSGQGGEKLFF,TGTGCCAGCAGTTATTCCGGACAGGGTGGGGAAAAACTGTTTTTT
-,TRBV6-5,-,TRBJ1-1,CASAPAGNTEAFF,TGTGCCAGCGCGCCCGCGGGGAACACTGAAGCTTTCTTT
-,TRBV4-1,TRBD1,TRBJ2-1,CASSPAGQGGKDNEQFF,TGCGCCAGCAGCCCCGCCGGTCAAGGGGGCAAGGATAATGAGCAGTTCTTC
-,TRBV6-1,TRBD1,TRBJ2-7,CASSEAGTGYYEQYF,TGTGCCAGCAGTGAAGCGGGGACAGGGTACTACGAGCAGTACTTC
-,TRBV2,-,TRBJ1-5,CASSERGTVSNQPQHF,TGTGCCAGCAGTGAAAGGGGGACGGTTAGCAATCAGCCCCAGCATTTT
-,TRBV5-1,TRBD1,TRBJ1-2,CASSLAVGQEVYGYTF,TGCGCCAGCAGCTTGGCCGTTGGACAGGAGGTCTATGGCTACACCTTC
few,TRBV21-1,-,TRBJ2-6,CASSSLPGRGANVLTF,TGTGCCAGCAGCTCCCTTCCGGGGAGGGGGGCCAACGTCCTGACTTTC